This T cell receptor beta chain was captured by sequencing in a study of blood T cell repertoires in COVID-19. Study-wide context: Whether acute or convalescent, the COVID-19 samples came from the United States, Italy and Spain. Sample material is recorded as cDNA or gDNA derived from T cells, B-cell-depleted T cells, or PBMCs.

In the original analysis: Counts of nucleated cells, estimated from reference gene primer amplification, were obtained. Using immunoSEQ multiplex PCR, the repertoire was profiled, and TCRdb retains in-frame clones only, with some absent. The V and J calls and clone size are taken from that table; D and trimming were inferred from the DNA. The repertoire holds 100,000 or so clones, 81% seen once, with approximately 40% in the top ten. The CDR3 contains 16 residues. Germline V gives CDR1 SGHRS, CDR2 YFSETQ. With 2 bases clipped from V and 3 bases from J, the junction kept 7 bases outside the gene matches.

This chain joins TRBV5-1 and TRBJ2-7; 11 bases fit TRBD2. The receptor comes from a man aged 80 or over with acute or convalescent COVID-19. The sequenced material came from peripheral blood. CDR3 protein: CASSLTTSGSNYEQYF. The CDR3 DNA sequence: TGCGCCAGCAGCTTAACAACTAGCGGGAGTAACTACGAGCAGTACTTC.